The sequence of this TCR beta chain was determined in a study of cytomegalovirus exposure and HLA in healthy donors. Study outcomes and limitations: With DRB1 most and HLA-C fewest, TCR association rates differed between HLA loci in a later analysis.

Use of 60 Vbeta and 13 Jbeta primers characterized the PCR. The protocol was immunoSEQ multiplex PCR, while the TCRdb copy is restricted to in-frame clones and leaves out a portion. The sample shows fewer than 30,000 clones, about 60% of them seen only once. The V segment lost 3 bases and the J segment 5 bases; nucleotides outside the gene matches: 0. This CDR3 is 12 amino acids long. CDR1 LNHDA and CDR2 SQIVND come from the germline V gene (reference sequence). A single count supports this clone. What it recognizes is unknown. Sequencing input: PBMCs. The chain carries TRBV19 and TRBJ2-7; 8 bases are a match to TRBD1. This clonotype was obtained from a male donor in good health and CMV-seropositive. The CDR3 loop is CASSMDRDEQYF. The CDR3 DNA sequence: TGTGCCAGTAGTATGGACAGGGACGAGCAGTACTTC.